The clone carrying this T cell receptor beta chain appeared many times. Antigen specificity is unknown. The data stem from a study of breast tumors, draining lymph nodes, adjacent tissues. The V gene's germline CDR1 is SGHTA and CDR2 FQGNSA. The CDR3 runs to 16 residues. The V gene lost 0 bases and the J gene lost 0 bases, with 9 bases spanning the gap. TCRdb recomputed calls from the multiplex PCR reads with MiXCR, one row per CDR3 protein. The sample has fewer than 20,000 distinct CDR3 sequences, just under 45% seen once; the top ten hold roughly 15%. Findings and caveats of the study: Most tumor T cells seemingly derive from lymph node, then expand in tumor. Tumor TCR diversity was below lymph nodes but above nontumor tissue. Luminal-like breast cancer showed significantly greater tumor-nontumor repertoire similarity than basal-like breast cancer did. That most tumor T cells come from lymph nodes remained unproven.

The rearrangement links TRBV7-2 to TRBJ2-1; D is undetermined. The specimen was tumor-adjacent breast tissue. The receptor comes from a female donor with breast cancer. Some clones in this sample may be carry-over from other donors' samples. The chain's CDR3 is CASSLARPSSYNEQFF. CDR3 DNA: TGTGCCAGCAGCTTAGCACGGCCAAGCTCCTACAATGAGCAGTTCTTC.